This T cell receptor beta chain stems from a study of vaccination and CD4 T cells after COVID-19. The sample holds one count of this clonotype. What it binds is not known. Sequenced with the Oncomine TCR Beta short-read assay was DNA taken from cultured CD4+ T cells. Via MiXCR, TCRdb re-called the PCR reads, giving one row per CDR3 protein. The sample gives about 20,000 distinct CDR3 sequences, 40% of which show up once; 9% is in the top ten. Treatment reported: approximately nine-day PBMC culture with coronavirus spike peptide pools or control peptides (ViraFEST assay). The CDR3 consists of 15 residues.

The input for sequencing was CD4+ T cells from blood, cultured in vitro, taken after SARS-CoV-2 vaccination. The clonotype comes from a human donor who had recovered from COVID-19. The gene calls are TRBV21-1 and TRBJ2-1; no DNA check was done on the table's D call, TRBD2. TRBV21-1 constitutes a pseudogene. The chain's CDR3 is CASSKLAGGHGEQFF. The DNA of the CDR3 is TGTGCCAGCAGCAAACTAGCGGGAGGGCATGGTGAGCAGTTCTTC.